This TCR beta chain derives from a study of cytomegalovirus exposure and HLA in healthy donors. The study ran its PCR with 60 Vbeta and 13 Jbeta primers. Profiling relied on immunoSEQ multiplex PCR, and the TCRdb table lists in-frame clones only, not all of them. The data contain roughly 150,000 clones, 84% of them seen just once; the ten biggest clones take up around 0.96%. In germline, CDR1 is MNHEY, CDR2 SMNVEV (reference sequence). This CDR3 contains 15 residues. V gave up 2 bases and J gave up 6 bases, with 11 bases separating them. This chain connects TRBV27 to TRBJ1-6, with TRBD1 as a possible D gene (5 bases). The specimen sequenced was PBMCs. The receptor was derived from a man aged 25-45 years in good health and CMV-seronegative. CDR3 sequence reads: CASSLAQEGNSPLHF. Written as DNA, the CDR3 is TGTGCCAGCAGTTTAGCACAGGAGGGTAATTCACCCCTCCACTTT.